The clone carrying this T cell receptor (beta chain) turned up a few times. Its matching antigen is unknown. Germline-derived CDR1 and CDR2 are WSHSY and SAAADI. This CDR3 has 18 residues. V lost 6 bases, J lost 5 bases, and 16 bases stayed unmatched. In making TCR cDNA, 5'RACE template switching added a universal primer site and UMIs to it. One entry per CDR3 protein, called by TCRdb with MiXCR from the 5' RACE reads. The table has some 400,000 distinct CDR3 sequences, 6.2% seen once. These data belong to a study of T cells after yellow fever vaccination. Regarding the study as a whole: Weaker overall, the secondary response nonetheless peaked faster (day 5 versus 15). Among all clonotypes, a small share was observed in both CD4 and CD8 compartments.

The sample here was PBMCs, taken 5 days after the yellow fever booster vaccination. The chain employs TRBV10-2 and TRBJ2-1, with 10 positions matching TRBD1. The receptor's source is a young man who received the YFV17D yellow fever vaccine. DNA of the CDR3: TGCGCCAGCAGGGGACAGGGGCCGGTTACGGATTGGGACAATGAGCAGTTCTTC. It is translated as CASRGQGPVTDWDNEQFF.